The clone carrying this T cell receptor beta chain has just a few counts. The record originates from a study of memory CD4+ T cells and cytomegalovirus serostatus. Repertoires were generated with immunoSEQ multiplex PCR, while TCRdb's copy carries only in-frame clones and drops some. In the table there are 60,000 to 70,000 clones, roughly three quarters of which are singletons. The V gene's germline CDR1 is SEHNR and CDR2 FQNEAQ (reference sequence). Trimming stripped 1 base from V and 3 bases from J, with 5 bases between. The CDR3 is 13 residues long. Single viable CD3+CD4+CD8-CD45RO+ cells were sorted as the memory CD4+ T cells.

The source of this sequence is an adult in good health and CMV-seropositive. This chain uses TRBV7-9 with TRBJ2-3; D is unclear. The specimen was memory CD4+ T cells from blood. CDR3 coding DNA: TGTGCCAGCAGCTTAGGGGTTACAGATACGCAGTATTTT. Its translation is CASSLGVTDTQYF.